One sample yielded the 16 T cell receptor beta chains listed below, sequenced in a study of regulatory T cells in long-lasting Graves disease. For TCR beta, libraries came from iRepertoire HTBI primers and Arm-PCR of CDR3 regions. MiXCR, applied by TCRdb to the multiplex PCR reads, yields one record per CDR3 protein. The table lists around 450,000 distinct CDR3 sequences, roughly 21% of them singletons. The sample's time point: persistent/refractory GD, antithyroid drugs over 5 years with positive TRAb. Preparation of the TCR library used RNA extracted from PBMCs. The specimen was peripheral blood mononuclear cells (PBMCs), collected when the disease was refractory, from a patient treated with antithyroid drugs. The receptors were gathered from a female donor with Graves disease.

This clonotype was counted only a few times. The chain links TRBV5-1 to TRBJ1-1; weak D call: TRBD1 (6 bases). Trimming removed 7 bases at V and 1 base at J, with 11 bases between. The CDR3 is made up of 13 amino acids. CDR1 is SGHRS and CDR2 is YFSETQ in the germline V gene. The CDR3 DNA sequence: TGCGCCAGCCATGGACAGACGAACACTGAAGCTTTCTTT. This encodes CASHGQTNTEAFF.

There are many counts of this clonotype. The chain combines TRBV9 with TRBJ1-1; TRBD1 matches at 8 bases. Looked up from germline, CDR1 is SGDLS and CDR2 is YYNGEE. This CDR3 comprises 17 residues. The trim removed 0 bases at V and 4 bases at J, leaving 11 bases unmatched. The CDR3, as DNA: TGTGCCAGCAGCGTAGCCGAGGGGGCAGGGGGCGTCACTGAAGCTTTCTTT. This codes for CASSVAEGAGGVTEAFF.

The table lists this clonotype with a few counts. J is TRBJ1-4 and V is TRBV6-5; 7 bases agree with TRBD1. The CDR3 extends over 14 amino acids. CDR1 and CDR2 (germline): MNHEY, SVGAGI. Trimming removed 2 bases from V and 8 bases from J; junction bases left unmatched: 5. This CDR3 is CASSYDREGEKLFF. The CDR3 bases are TGTGCCAGCAGTTACGACAGGGAAGGCGAAAAACTGTTTTTT.

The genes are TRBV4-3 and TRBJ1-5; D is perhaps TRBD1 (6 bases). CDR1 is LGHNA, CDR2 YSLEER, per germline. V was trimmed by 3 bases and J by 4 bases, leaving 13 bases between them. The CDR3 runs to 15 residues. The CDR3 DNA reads TGCGCCAGCAGCCAGTCACCGGACAGTAATCAGCCCCAGCATTTT. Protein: CASSQSPDSNQPQHF.

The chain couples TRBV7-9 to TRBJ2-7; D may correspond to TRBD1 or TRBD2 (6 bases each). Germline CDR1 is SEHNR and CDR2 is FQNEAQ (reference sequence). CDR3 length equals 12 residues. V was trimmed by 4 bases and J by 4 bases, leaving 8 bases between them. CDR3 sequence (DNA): TGTGCCAGCAGCTGGAGGGGGTACGAGCAGTACTTC. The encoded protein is CASSWRGYEQYF.

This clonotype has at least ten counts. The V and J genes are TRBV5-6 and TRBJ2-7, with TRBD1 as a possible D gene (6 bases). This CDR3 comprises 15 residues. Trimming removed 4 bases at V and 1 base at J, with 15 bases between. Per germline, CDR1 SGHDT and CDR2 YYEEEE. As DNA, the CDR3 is TGTGCCAGCAGCGCCTCCGGACAGTTTTCCTACGAGCAGTACTTC. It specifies CASSASGQFSYEQYF.

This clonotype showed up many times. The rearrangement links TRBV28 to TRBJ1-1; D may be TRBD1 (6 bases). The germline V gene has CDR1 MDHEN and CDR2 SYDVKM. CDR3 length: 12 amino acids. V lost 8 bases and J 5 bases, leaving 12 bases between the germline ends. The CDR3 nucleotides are TGTGCCAGCTTCGAACAGGGAACTGAAGCTTTCTTT. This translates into CASFEQGTEAFF.

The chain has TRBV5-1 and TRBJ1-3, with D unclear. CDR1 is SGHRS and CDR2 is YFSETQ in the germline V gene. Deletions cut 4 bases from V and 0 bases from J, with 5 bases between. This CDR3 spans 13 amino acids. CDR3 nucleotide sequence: TGCGCCAGCAGCCGAAACTCTGGAAACACCATATATTTT. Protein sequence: CASSRNSGNTIYF.

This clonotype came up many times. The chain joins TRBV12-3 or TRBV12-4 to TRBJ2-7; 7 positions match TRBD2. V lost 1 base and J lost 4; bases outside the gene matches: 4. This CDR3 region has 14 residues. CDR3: CASSLGAGEYEQYF. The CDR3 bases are TGTGCCAGCAGTTTAGGGGCGGGAGAGTACGAGCAGTACTTC.

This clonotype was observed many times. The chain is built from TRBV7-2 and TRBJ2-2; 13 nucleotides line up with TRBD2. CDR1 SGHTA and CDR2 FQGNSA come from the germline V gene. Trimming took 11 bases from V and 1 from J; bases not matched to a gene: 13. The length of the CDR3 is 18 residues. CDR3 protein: CAGSPEGLAGMNTGELFF. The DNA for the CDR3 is TGTGCCGGAAGTCCTGAGGGACTAGCGGGGATGAACACCGGGGAGCTGTTTTTT.

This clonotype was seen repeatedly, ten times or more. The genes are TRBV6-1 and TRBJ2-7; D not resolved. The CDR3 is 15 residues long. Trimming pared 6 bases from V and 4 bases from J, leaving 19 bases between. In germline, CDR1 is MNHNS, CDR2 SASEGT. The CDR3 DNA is TGTGCCAGCAGCCCCGCCCGGTCCGGGCAATACGAGCAGTACTTC. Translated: CASSPARSGQYEQYF.

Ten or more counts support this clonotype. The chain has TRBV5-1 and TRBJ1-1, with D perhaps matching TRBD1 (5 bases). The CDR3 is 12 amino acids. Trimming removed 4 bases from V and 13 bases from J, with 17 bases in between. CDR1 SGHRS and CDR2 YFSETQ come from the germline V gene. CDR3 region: CASSLGGPWLFF. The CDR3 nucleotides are TGCGCCAGCAGCCTGGGGGGTCCTTGGCTTTTCTTT.

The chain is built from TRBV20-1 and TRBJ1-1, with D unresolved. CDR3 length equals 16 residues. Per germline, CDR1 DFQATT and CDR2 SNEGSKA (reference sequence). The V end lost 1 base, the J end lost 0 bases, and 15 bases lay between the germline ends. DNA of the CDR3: TGCAGTGCTAGAGTAGGACGTGGGGAGGTGAACACTGAAGCTTTCTTT. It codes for CSARVGRGEVNTEAFF.

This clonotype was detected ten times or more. The DNA for the CDR3 is TGTGCCAGCAGTCAATATACTCCCACCGAGCAGTACTTC. Translating gives CASSQYTPTEQYF. V usage is TRBV6-1 and J usage is TRBJ2-7; unclear D gene. The germline V gene encodes CDR1 MNHNS and CDR2 SASEGT. The CDR3 has 13 residues. V was trimmed by 5 bases and J by 6 bases, leaving 14 bases between them.

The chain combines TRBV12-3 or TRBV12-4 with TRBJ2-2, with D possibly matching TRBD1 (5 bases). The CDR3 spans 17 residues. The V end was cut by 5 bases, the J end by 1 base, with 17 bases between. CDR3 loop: CASSLRLGQLNTGELFF. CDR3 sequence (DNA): TGTGCCAGCAGTCTGAGGTTGGGGCAGCTGAACACCGGGGAGCTGTTTTTT.

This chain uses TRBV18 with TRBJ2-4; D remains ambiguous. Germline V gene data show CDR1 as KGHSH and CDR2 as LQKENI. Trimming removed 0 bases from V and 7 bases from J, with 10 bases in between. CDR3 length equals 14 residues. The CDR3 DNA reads TGTGCCAGCTCACCACCCCCCGGACGGAACATTCAGTACTTC. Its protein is CASSPPPGRNIQYF. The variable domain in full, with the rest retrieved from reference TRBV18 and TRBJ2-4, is NAGVMQNPRHLVRRRGQEARLRCSPMKGHSHVYWYRQLPEEGLKFMVYLQKENIIDESGMPKERFSAEFPKEGPSILRIQQVVRGDSAAYFCASSPPPGRNIQYFGAGTRLSVL.